The rows below give T cell receptor beta chains drawn from one sample of a study of cytomegalovirus exposure and HLA in healthy donors. Profiled with immunoSEQ multiplex PCR; TCRdb holds only in-frame clones, not every one. The table lists 200,000 or so clones, about four fifths of them singletons. Sequenced input: PBMCs. These receptor sequences come from a man between 18 and 29 years old in good health and CMV-seropositive. Both conserved end residues are part of each CDR3. The order of the fields is CDR3 DNA, CDR3 protein, CDR3 length, J gene, V gene, clone size, D gene. D genes are given only for firm matches. Expanded clones are given a class, and other clones once, few, many or no size at all.

cdr3_nt: TGTGCCAGCAGTCTCCTGCGTGGAGACGGGAGGAAAGAGACCCAGTACTTC
cdr3_aa: CASSLLRGDGRKETQYF
cdr3_length: 17
j_call: TRBJ2-5
v_call: TRBV27
clone_size: NA
d_call: TRBD2

cdr3_nt: TGTGCCAGCAGCTTGGCCGGGACACCCGCAGGCGATGAGCAGTTCTTC
cdr3_aa: CASSLAGTPAGDEQFF
cdr3_length: 16
j_call: TRBJ2-1
v_call: TRBV5-8
clone_size: NA
d_call: NA

cdr3_nt: TGTGCCAGCAGCTTAGTAGGGGGACTAGGATCTCGCTACGAGCAGTACTTC
cdr3_aa: CASSLVGGLGSRYEQYF
cdr3_length: 17
j_call: TRBJ2-7
v_call: TRBV11-2
clone_size: NA
d_call: TRBD2

cdr3_nt: TGTGCCAGCAGTTTAAACTCCGAGCAGTACTTC
cdr3_aa: CASSLNSEQYF
cdr3_length: 11
j_call: TRBJ2-7
v_call: TRBV28
clone_size: NA
d_call: NA

cdr3_nt: TGTGCCAGCAGTTATTCGGTGAACAGGTTCCCCTATGGCTACACCTTC
cdr3_aa: CASSYSVNRFPYGYTF
cdr3_length: 16
j_call: TRBJ1-2
v_call: TRBV6-5
clone_size: NA
d_call: NA

cdr3_nt: TGTGCCAGCAGTTTATGGGGACAGGCGGTGCTATTC
cdr3_aa: CASSLWGQAVLF
cdr3_length: 12
j_call: TRBJ1-2
v_call: TRBV27
clone_size: few
d_call: TRBD1

cdr3_nt: TGTGCCTGGATGCGGGCTAGTTCCTACAATGAGCAGTTCTTC
cdr3_aa: CAWMRASSYNEQFF
cdr3_length: 14
j_call: TRBJ2-1
v_call: TRBV30
clone_size: NA
d_call: NA

cdr3_nt: TGCGCCAGCACAAGGACAGGGAACACTGAAGCTTTCTTT
cdr3_aa: CASTRTGNTEAFF
cdr3_length: 13
j_call: TRBJ1-1
v_call: TRBV5-1
clone_size: once
d_call: TRBD1

cdr3_nt: TGCGCCAGCAGCTTGGTGCCGCGGGGGAACTCCTACGAGCAGTACTTC
cdr3_aa: CASSLVPRGNSYEQYF
cdr3_length: 16
j_call: TRBJ2-7
v_call: TRBV5-1
clone_size: NA
d_call: TRBD2

cdr3_nt: TGTGCCAGCAGTTACTCGAGGGGGGGAAATCAGCCCCAGCATTTT
cdr3_aa: CASSYSRGGNQPQHF
cdr3_length: 15
j_call: TRBJ1-5
v_call: TRBV6-5
clone_size: once
d_call: NA

cdr3_nt: TGTGCCAGCAGTTTACAGCGGGAGGGCCCGGCGCAGTATTTT
cdr3_aa: CASSLQREGPAQYF
cdr3_length: 14
j_call: TRBJ2-3
v_call: TRBV28
clone_size: once
d_call: TRBD2

cdr3_nt: TGCGCCAGCAGGGGAACGGGACTCTACAATGAGCAGTTCTTC
cdr3_aa: CASRGTGLYNEQFF
cdr3_length: 14
j_call: TRBJ2-1
v_call: TRBV4-3
clone_size: NA
d_call: NA

cdr3_nt: TGTGCCAGTAGCAGGAAGCGGGAGTGGGATGAGCAGTTCTTC
cdr3_aa: CASSRKREWDEQFF
cdr3_length: 14
j_call: TRBJ2-1
v_call: TRBV19
clone_size: NA
d_call: TRBD2

cdr3_nt: TGCAGCGTTGCCCCCCGGGGAGACTCTGGAAACACCATATATTTT
cdr3_aa: CSVAPRGDSGNTIYF
cdr3_length: 15
j_call: TRBJ1-3
v_call: TRBV29-1
clone_size: NA
d_call: NA

cdr3_nt: TGTGCCAGTAGTATGAGGACAGATACGCAGTATTTT
cdr3_aa: CASSMRTDTQYF
cdr3_length: 12
j_call: TRBJ2-3
v_call: TRBV19
clone_size: NA
d_call: NA

cdr3_nt: TGTGCCAGCAGCAACAGCGGGACCTGGTACGAGCAGTACTTC
cdr3_aa: CASSNSGTWYEQYF
cdr3_length: 14
j_call: TRBJ2-7
v_call: TRBV5-6
clone_size: NA
d_call: TRBD2

cdr3_nt: TGTGCCAGCAGTTACTCCCCGAGCAATCAGCCCCAGCATTTT
cdr3_aa: CASSYSPSNQPQHF
cdr3_length: 14
j_call: TRBJ1-5
v_call: TRBV6-7
clone_size: NA
d_call: NA

cdr3_nt: TGTGCCAGCAGGGCAGGGTCAGGGAACACTGAAGCTTTCTTT
cdr3_aa: CASRAGSGNTEAFF
cdr3_length: 14
j_call: TRBJ1-1
v_call: TRBV28
clone_size: NA
d_call: NA

cdr3_nt: TGTGCCAGCAGCCCGACTAGCGGGAGGTTTTGGTTCTTC
cdr3_aa: CASSPTSGRFWFF
cdr3_length: 13
j_call: TRBJ2-1
v_call: TRBV5-4
clone_size: NA
d_call: TRBD2

cdr3_nt: TGTGCCACCTCCCCCAACCGGGGAAAACTGTTTTTT
cdr3_aa: CATSPNRGKLFF
cdr3_length: 12
j_call: TRBJ1-4
v_call: TRBV28
clone_size: NA
d_call: NA

cdr3_nt: TGTGCCAGCAGCGAAAGGAGGACTAGCGGATCAACCTACGAGCAGTACTTC
cdr3_aa: CASSERRTSGSTYEQYF
cdr3_length: 17
j_call: TRBJ2-7
v_call: TRBV7-2
clone_size: NA
d_call: TRBD2

cdr3_nt: TGCGCCAGCAGCCTGCAGACAGATTCTGGAAACACCATATATTTT
cdr3_aa: CASSLQTDSGNTIYF
cdr3_length: 15
j_call: TRBJ1-3
v_call: TRBV4-1
clone_size: once
d_call: NA

cdr3_nt: TGTGCCAGCAGGTTACTCCTCCTCAAGGAGTGGTCTGGAAACACCATATATTTT
cdr3_aa: CASRLLLLKEWSGNTIYF
cdr3_length: 18
j_call: TRBJ1-3
v_call: TRBV11-3
clone_size: NA
d_call: NA

cdr3_nt: TGTGCCTGGGACGAACCGGGACAGGGGGCCCCCTATGGCTACACCTTC
cdr3_aa: CAWDEPGQGAPYGYTF
cdr3_length: 16
j_call: TRBJ1-2
v_call: TRBV30
clone_size: NA
d_call: TRBD1

cdr3_nt: TGTGCCAGCAGTTTAAATCCGGGAGAGGCCGGGGAGCTGTTTTTT
cdr3_aa: CASSLNPGEAGELFF
cdr3_length: 15
j_call: TRBJ2-2
v_call: TRBV28
clone_size: NA
d_call: NA

cdr3_nt: TGTGCCATCAGTGATTCTAGCGGGCCCTACGAGCAGTACTTC
cdr3_aa: CAISDSSGPYEQYF
cdr3_length: 14
j_call: TRBJ2-7
v_call: TRBV10-3
clone_size: once
d_call: TRBD2

cdr3_nt: TGTGCCAGCAGCAAAGCCACTAGCGGGAGGCCCTTCTCTGGGGCCAACGTCCTGACTTTC
cdr3_aa: CASSKATSGRPFSGANVLTF
cdr3_length: 20
j_call: TRBJ2-6
v_call: TRBV21-1
clone_size: once
d_call: NA

cdr3_nt: TGCGCCAGCAGCTTCACCGGGACAGGTCTCACCGGGGAGCTGTTTTTT
cdr3_aa: CASSFTGTGLTGELFF
cdr3_length: 16
j_call: TRBJ2-2
v_call: TRBV5-1
clone_size: once
d_call: TRBD1

cdr3_nt: TGTGCCAGTAGTTACACTAGCAATCAGCCCCAGCATTTT
cdr3_aa: CASSYTSNQPQHF
cdr3_length: 13
j_call: TRBJ1-5
v_call: TRBV19
clone_size: NA
d_call: NA

cdr3_nt: TGTGCCAGCAGCTTAGGCCTACTAGCGGTCTCTGGGGCCAACGTCCTGACTTTC
cdr3_aa: CASSLGLLAVSGANVLTF
cdr3_length: 18
j_call: TRBJ2-6
v_call: TRBV11-2
clone_size: NA
d_call: TRBD2

cdr3_nt: TGTGCCAGCAGCCCTCTAGGAGGGGGCAGTACCGGGGAGCTGTTTTTT
cdr3_aa: CASSPLGGGSTGELFF
cdr3_length: 16
j_call: TRBJ2-2
v_call: TRBV7-3
clone_size: few
d_call: NA

cdr3_nt: TGCGCCAGCAGCCCAGTGGGGAGGGGAGGCTACGAGCAGTACTTC
cdr3_aa: CASSPVGRGGYEQYF
cdr3_length: 15
j_call: TRBJ2-7
v_call: TRBV4-3
clone_size: once
d_call: TRBD2

cdr3_nt: TGTGCCAGCAGCTTAGGTTTCGGGAGCCCTTCCTACGAGCAGTACTTC
cdr3_aa: CASSLGFGSPSYEQYF
cdr3_length: 16
j_call: TRBJ2-7
v_call: TRBV7-2
clone_size: NA
d_call: NA

cdr3_nt: TGTGCCAGCAGACTAGCGAGACAGGCCAACGAGCAGTACTTC
cdr3_aa: CASRLARQANEQYF
cdr3_length: 14
j_call: TRBJ2-7
v_call: TRBV28
clone_size: NA
d_call: NA

cdr3_nt: TGTGCCAGCTCACTCGGTGTAGGGGGCGCCTCCGACAATGAGCAGTTCTTC
cdr3_aa: CASSLGVGGASDNEQFF
cdr3_length: 17
j_call: TRBJ2-1
v_call: TRBV18
clone_size: once
d_call: TRBD1

cdr3_nt: TGTGCCAGCAGTTTATCAGGGGTAGGAAACATTCAGTACTTC
cdr3_aa: CASSLSGVGNIQYF
cdr3_length: 14
j_call: TRBJ2-4
v_call: TRBV27
clone_size: few
d_call: NA

cdr3_nt: TGTGCCAGCAGCCCCGAGGTCCAGCCCCAGCATTTT
cdr3_aa: CASSPEVQPQHF
cdr3_length: 12
j_call: TRBJ1-5
v_call: TRBV28
clone_size: many
d_call: NA

cdr3_nt: TGTGCCAGCAGCCCGGTGCGGGGGGCGGGAACTGAAGCTTTCTTT
cdr3_aa: CASSPVRGAGTEAFF
cdr3_length: 15
j_call: TRBJ1-1
v_call: TRBV5-4
clone_size: NA
d_call: NA

cdr3_nt: TGTGCCAGCAGTTACTCCCGGACTAATACGCAGTATTTT
cdr3_aa: CASSYSRTNTQYF
cdr3_length: 13
j_call: TRBJ2-3
v_call: TRBV6-5
clone_size: NA
d_call: NA

cdr3_nt: TGTGCCAGCAGTACCAGCGCCGAGGGGGAGCTGTTTTTT
cdr3_aa: CASSTSAEGELFF
cdr3_length: 13
j_call: TRBJ2-2
v_call: TRBV7-3
clone_size: NA
d_call: NA

cdr3_nt: TGTGCCAGCAGCCCCGGCGCCAGGGAAACTAGCACAGATACGCAGTATTTT
cdr3_aa: CASSPGARETSTDTQYF
cdr3_length: 17
j_call: TRBJ2-3
v_call: TRBV18
clone_size: NA
d_call: NA

cdr3_nt: TGTGCCAGCAGCTCACTAGGACAGGGGACGAATGAGCAGTTCTTC
cdr3_aa: CASSSLGQGTNEQFF
cdr3_length: 15
j_call: TRBJ2-1
v_call: TRBV7-2
clone_size: NA
d_call: TRBD1

cdr3_nt: TGCAGCGTTGTGGGGGGGGGTAGCGGGAGGGCCATTATAGCGCAGTTCTTC
cdr3_aa: CSVVGGGSGRAIIAQFF
cdr3_length: 17
j_call: TRBJ2-1
v_call: TRBV29-1
clone_size: NA
d_call: TRBD2

cdr3_nt: TGTGCCAGCAGCCCGACATTTTCCTACGAGCAGTACTTC
cdr3_aa: CASSPTFSYEQYF
cdr3_length: 13
j_call: TRBJ2-7
v_call: TRBV5-6
clone_size: NA
d_call: NA

cdr3_nt: TGTGCCAGCAGATCCGGGTCGGACACCGGGGAGCTGTTTTTT
cdr3_aa: CASRSGSDTGELFF
cdr3_length: 14
j_call: TRBJ2-2
v_call: TRBV6-5
clone_size: NA
d_call: NA

cdr3_nt: TGCAGCGCCCCGGGGGGGGCCACCCGCGCTGCTTTCTTT
cdr3_aa: CSAPGGATRAAFF
cdr3_length: 13
j_call: TRBJ1-1
v_call: TRBV29-1
clone_size: NA
d_call: NA

cdr3_nt: TGTGCCATCAGTGGAGGCGGGGGGACCTACAATGAGCAGTTCTTC
cdr3_aa: CAISGGGGTYNEQFF
cdr3_length: 15
j_call: TRBJ2-1
v_call: TRBV10-3
clone_size: NA
d_call: TRBD2